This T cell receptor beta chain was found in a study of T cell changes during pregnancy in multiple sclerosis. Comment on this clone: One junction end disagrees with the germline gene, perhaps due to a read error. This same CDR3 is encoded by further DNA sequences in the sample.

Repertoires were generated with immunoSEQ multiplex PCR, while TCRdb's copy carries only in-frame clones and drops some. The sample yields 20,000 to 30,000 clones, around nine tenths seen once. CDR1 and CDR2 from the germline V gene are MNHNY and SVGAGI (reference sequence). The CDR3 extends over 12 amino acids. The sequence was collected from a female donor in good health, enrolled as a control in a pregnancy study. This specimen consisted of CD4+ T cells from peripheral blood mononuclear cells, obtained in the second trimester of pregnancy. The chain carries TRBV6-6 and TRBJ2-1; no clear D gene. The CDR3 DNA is TGTGCCAGCAGCCTTACTATCTCTGAGCAATTCTTC. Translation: CASSLTISEQFF.